This T cell receptor beta chain was identified during a study of T cell responses to AZD1222 COVID-19 vaccine. Remarks on this clone: The antigen remains undetermined.

Only in-frame clones appear in the TCRdb table, and some are missing; sequencing was by immunoSEQ multiplex PCR. The sample includes 150,000 to 200,000 clones, just over 90% of them seen just once. This CDR3 has 14 residues. V lost 5 bases and J lost 7; bases outside the gene matches: 8. The germline CDR1 and CDR2 sequences are SNHLY and FYNNEI. Study conclusions and caveats: Repertoires were obtained solely post-peak T cell response.

This receptor was identified in an adult who received the AZD1222 COVID-19 vaccine. V gene TRBV2 combines with J gene TRBJ1-5, with TRBD1 matching 7 bases. Sequencing used peripheral blood, obtained 28 days after the second AZD1222 dose. This CDR3 reads CASSYDRAGQPQHF. The CDR3 DNA reads TGTGCCAGCAGTTATGACAGGGCGGGCCAGCCCCAGCATTTT.